The clone carrying this TCR beta chain has only a few counts. No antigen is known for it. A junction end diverges from the germline sequence, so it may reflect a read error. This sample is part of a study of human T cells and chemical hapten exposure. The study, taken as a whole, reports: Once DPC sensitization occurred, TCRs above 1 in 1000 frequency showed no change. Donors in the study had alopecia, meaning their immune response may differ from healthy people's. Expanded TCR counts at PT1 were positively correlated with the patch test score.

Each CDR3 protein is one row after TCRdb ran MiXCR on the RACE reads. Of about 160,000 distinct CDR3 sequences in the sample, about 30% are singletons; the top ten hold 2.1%. Time point meaning: patch test 3, about 24 weeks after DPC sensitization. Regarding treatment: therapeutic diphenylcyclopropenone sensitization with weekly scalp DPC. Sequenced here: whole blood, sampled in connection with sensitization to the hapten diphenylcyclopropenone (DPC). The sequence came from a woman between 18 and 29 years old with alopecia areata. Some clones in this sample may be carry-over from other donors' samples.

The CDR3 sequence is CASHRTSGGPETQYF. CDR3 bases: TGTGCCAGCCATCGGACTAGCGGGGGGCCAGAGACGCAGTATTTT. This sequence joins TRBV2 and TRBJ2-3, with 14 bases lining up with TRBD2. CDR1 SNHLY and CDR2 FYNNEI come from the germline V gene. The CDR3 has 15 residues.